This T cell receptor beta chain was documented in a study of cytomegalovirus exposure and HLA in healthy donors. Study context: Earlier sequencing of 150 million to 200 million T cells yielded around 100 million unique TCR beta sequences.

General study findings and limits: It was 164 TCR beta chains that were listed as cytomegalovirus-associated. Within a later analysis, the majority of CMV-associated TCR beta chains appeared HLA-restricted.

Use of 60 Vbeta and 13 Jbeta primers characterized the PCR. As handled by the study authors: Approximately 11 million of 80 million to 85 million unique TCR beta chains were shared, per a later count. Assay: immunoSEQ multiplex PCR; the TCRdb copy retains only in-frame clones and omits some. V and J calls and clone size are those listed in that table; D and trimming were worked out from the DNA. Recorded for this sample: about 75,000 clones. As regards this clone: Its antigen is not identified. Relative to the germline gene, one junction end is altered; a read error may explain this. The identical CDR3 is also encoded by other nucleotide sequences in the sample.

The CDR3 is 15 amino acids. From germline, CDR1 is MRHNA and CDR2 SNTAGT. The TCR originated in a man aged 18 to 35 in good health and CMV-seropositive. The sample taken for sequencing was PBMCs. This chain joins TRBV6-4 and TRBJ2-1, with TRBD2 as a possible D gene (6 bases). CDR3 sequence: CASSARLGEADEQFF. For the CDR3, the DNA is TGCGCCAGCAGTGCTCGATTAGGGGAGGCAGATGAGCAGTTCTTC.